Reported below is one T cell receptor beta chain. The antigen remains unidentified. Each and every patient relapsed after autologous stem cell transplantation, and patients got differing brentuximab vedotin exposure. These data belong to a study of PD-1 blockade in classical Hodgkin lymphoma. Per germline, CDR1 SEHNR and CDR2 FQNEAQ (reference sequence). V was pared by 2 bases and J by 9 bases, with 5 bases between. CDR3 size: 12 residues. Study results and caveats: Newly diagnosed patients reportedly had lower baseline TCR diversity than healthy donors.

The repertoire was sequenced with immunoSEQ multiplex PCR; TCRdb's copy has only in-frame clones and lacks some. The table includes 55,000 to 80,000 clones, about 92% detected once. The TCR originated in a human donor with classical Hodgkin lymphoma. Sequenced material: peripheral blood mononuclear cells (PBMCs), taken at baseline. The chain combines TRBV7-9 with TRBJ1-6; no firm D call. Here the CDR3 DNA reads TGTGCCAGCAGCTTAATTAGTTCACCCCTCCACTTT. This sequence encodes CASSLISSPLHF. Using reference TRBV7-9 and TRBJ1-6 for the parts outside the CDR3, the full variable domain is DTGVSQNPRHKITKRGQNVTFRCDPISEHNRLYWYRQTLGQGPEFLTYFQNEAQLEKSRLLSDRFSAERPKGSFSTLEIQRTEQGDSAMYLCASSLISSPLHFGNGTRLTVT.